A selection of T cell receptor beta chains follows, all from one sample in a study of blood T cell repertoires in COVID-19. Sequencing used immunoSEQ multiplex PCR; TCRdb keeps in-frame clones, though not all of them. The data show 70,000 to 95,000 clones, with over 80% seen just once and roughly 6.6% held by the top ten. Sequences were obtained from peripheral blood. The origin of the receptors is a woman between 55 and 75 years old with active COVID-19. The CDR3 runs from the conserved cysteine through the conserved F or W. The D gene is left open where the match is weak. Not every row has a clone size; where given, it reads once, few, many or a size class.

TRBV3-1/TRBV3-2	TRBJ2-3	16	TRBD2	-	CASSPTSGGAGDTQYF	TGTGCCAGCAGCCCAACTAGCGGGGGGGCTGGAGATACGCAGTATTTT
TRBV6-2/TRBV6-3	TRBJ2-7	13	-	-	CASSQGWGHEQYF	TGTGCCAGCAGCCAGGGTTGGGGCCACGAGCAGTACTTC
TRBV7-2	TRBJ1-1	15	-	-	CASSPGGRRGAEAFF	TGTGCCAGCAGCCCCGGGGGACGGCGGGGCGCTGAAGCTTTCTTT
TRBV28	TRBJ2-1	15	TRBD1	-	CASSSPGQGANEQFF	TGTGCCAGCAGTTCCCCCGGACAGGGAGCGAATGAGCAGTTCTTC
TRBV5-1	TRBJ2-1	16	TRBD2	-	CASSLGLAGGLNEQFF	TGCGCCAGCAGCTTGGGACTAGCGGGGGGGCTCAATGAGCAGTTCTTC
TRBV10-3	TRBJ2-3	12	-	-	CASGPATDTQYF	TGTGCCAGCGGCCCCGCCACGGATACGCAGTATTTT
TRBV6-5	TRBJ1-5	15	TRBD1	-	CASSTRGTGLQPQHF	TGTGCCAGCAGTACCCGAGGGACAGGGCTTCAGCCCCAGCATTTT
TRBV6-6	TRBJ1-2	14	-	once	CASSLDSSHYGYTF	TGTGCCAGCAGCCTTGACAGTTCTCACTATGGCTACACCTTC
TRBV30	TRBJ2-1	13	TRBD2	-	CAWGTSGSSLRFF	TGTGCCTGGGGGACTAGCGGGAGCTCACTGCGGTTCTTC
TRBV3-1/TRBV3-2	TRBJ2-1	17	TRBD2	once	CASSQDRGLAGVDEQFF	TGTGCCAGCAGCCAAGATCGCGGACTAGCGGGAGTGGATGAGCAGTTCTTC
TRBV19	TRBJ2-5	15	TRBD1	-	CASSSGTGGQETQYF	TGTGCCAGTAGCTCCGGGACAGGGGGACAAGAGACCCAGTACTTC
TRBV28	TRBJ1-2	13	-	once	CASRQRGNYGYTF	TGTGCCAGCAGACAAAGGGGGAACTATGGCTACACCTTC
TRBV5-4	TRBJ1-2	14	-	-	CASSLDGDSYGYTF	TGTGCCAGCAGCTTGGATGGGGACTCCTATGGCTACACCTTC
TRBV2	TRBJ1-2	18	TRBD1	-	CASRWGTALPTSNYGYTF	TGTGCCAGCAGGTGGGGGACAGCACTACCTACTTCTAACTATGGCTACACCTTC
TRBV11-3	TRBJ1-3	13	-	-	CASSQDRGYTIYF	TGTGCCAGCAGCCAGGACAGAGGGTACACCATATATTTT
TRBV6-5	TRBJ2-5	15	TRBD1	-	CASSPGTGGRETQYF	TGTGCCAGCAGCCCCGGGACAGGGGGCCGGGAGACCCAGTACTTC
TRBV28	TRBJ2-3	15	-	-	CASRPPGVKTDTQYF	TGTGCCAGCAGGCCTCCGGGGGTTAAAACAGATACGCAGTATTTT
TRBV7-2	TRBJ1-1	14	-	once	CASSFTQGDTEAFF	TGTGCCAGCAGCTTTACACAAGGGGACACTGAAGCTTTCTTT
TRBV28	TRBJ2-6	17	-	-	CASSPGVLNSGANVLTF	TGTGCCAGCAGTCCTGGAGTCCTGAACTCTGGGGCCAACGTCCTGACTTTC
TRBV5-8	TRBJ2-6	17	-	-	CASSLGGLTAGANVLTF	TGTGCCAGCAGCTTGGGGGGACTCACGGCTGGGGCCAACGTCCTGACTTTC
TRBV24-1	TRBJ2-1	15	-	-	CATSPTAGTTNEQFF	TGTGCCACCAGCCCCACTGCGGGCACTACCAATGAGCAGTTCTTC
TRBV27	TRBJ2-6	15	-	-	CASSLVSSGANVLTF	TGTGCCAGCAGTTTAGTCAGCTCTGGGGCCAACGTCCTGACTTTC
TRBV3-1/TRBV3-2	TRBJ1-3	15	-	-	CASSQFVPRGNTIYF	TGTGCCAGCAGCCAATTTGTCCCGCGCGGAAACACCATATATTTT
TRBV7-2	TRBJ2-2	14	-	-	CASSPGQNTGELFF	TGTGCCAGCAGCCCGGGACAGAACACCGGGGAGCTGTTTTTT
TRBV5-6	TRBJ1-6	14	-	-	CASSLQGRASPLHF	TGTGCCAGCAGCTTGCAGGGTCGGGCCTCACCCCTCCACTTT
TRBV19	TRBJ2-2	17	TRBD2	-	CASSIDSAGGGTGELFF	TGTGCCAGTAGTATAGATTCGGCGGGGGGCGGCACCGGGGAGCTGTTTTTT
TRBV21-1	TRBJ1-1	14	-	-	CASSTPGWRTEAFF	TGTGCCAGCAGCACACCAGGGTGGAGAACTGAAGCTTTCTTT
TRBV11-3	TRBJ2-2	16	TRBD1	-	CASSQHHRGYTGELFF	TGTGCCAGCAGCCAGCACCACAGGGGGTACACCGGGGAGCTGTTTTTT
TRBV11-2	TRBJ2-5	15	TRBD2	-	CASSLLALGGETQYF	TGTGCCAGCAGCCTACTAGCGCTGGGAGGAGAGACCCAGTACTTC
TRBV7-6	TRBJ1-4	15	-	-	CASSLAAGVREKLFF	TGTGCCAGCAGCTTAGCAGCCGGGGTTCGTGAAAAACTGTTTTTT
TRBV10-1	TRBJ2-2	13	-	once	CASSGTVTGELFF	TGCGCCAGCAGCGGGACTGTCACCGGGGAGCTGTTTTTT
TRBV6-5	TRBJ2-1	14	-	-	CASVGTLPYNEQFF	TGTGCCAGCGTTGGGACTTTACCCTACAATGAGCAGTTCTTC
TRBV7-9	TRBJ2-7	14	-	once	CASRKLGGNGEQYF	TGTGCCAGCAGGAAACTTGGGGGCAATGGCGAGCAGTACTTC
TRBV9	TRBJ2-5	16	TRBD2	-	CASSVQASGIGETQYF	TGTGCCAGCAGCGTACAGGCTAGCGGGATAGGGGAGACCCAGTACTTC